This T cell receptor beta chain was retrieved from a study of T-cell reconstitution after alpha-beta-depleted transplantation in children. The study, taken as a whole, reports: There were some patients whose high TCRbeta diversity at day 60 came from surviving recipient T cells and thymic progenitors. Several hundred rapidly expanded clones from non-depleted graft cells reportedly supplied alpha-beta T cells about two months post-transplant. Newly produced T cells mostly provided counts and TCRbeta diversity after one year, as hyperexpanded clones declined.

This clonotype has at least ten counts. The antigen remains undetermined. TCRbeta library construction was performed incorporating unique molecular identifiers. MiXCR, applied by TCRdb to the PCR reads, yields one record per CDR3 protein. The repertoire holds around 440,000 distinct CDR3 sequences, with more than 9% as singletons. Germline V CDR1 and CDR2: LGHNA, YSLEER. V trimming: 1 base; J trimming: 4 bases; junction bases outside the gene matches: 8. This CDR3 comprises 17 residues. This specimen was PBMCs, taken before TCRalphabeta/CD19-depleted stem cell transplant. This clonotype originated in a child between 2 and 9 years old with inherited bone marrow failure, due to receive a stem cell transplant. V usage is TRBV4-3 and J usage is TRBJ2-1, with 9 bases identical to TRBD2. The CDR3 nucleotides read TGCGCCAGCAGCCAAGGGGGCCTAGCGGGACAGTACAATGAGCAGTTCTTC. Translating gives CASSQGGLAGQYNEQFF.